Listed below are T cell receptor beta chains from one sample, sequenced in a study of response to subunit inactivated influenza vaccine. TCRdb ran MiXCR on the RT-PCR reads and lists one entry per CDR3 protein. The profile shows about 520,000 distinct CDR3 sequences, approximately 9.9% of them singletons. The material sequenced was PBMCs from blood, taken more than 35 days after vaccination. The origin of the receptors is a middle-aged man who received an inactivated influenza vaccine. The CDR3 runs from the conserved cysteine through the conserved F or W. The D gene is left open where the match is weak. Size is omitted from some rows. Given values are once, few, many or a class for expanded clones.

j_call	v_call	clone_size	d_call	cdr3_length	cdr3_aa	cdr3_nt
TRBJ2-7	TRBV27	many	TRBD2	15	CASSPLGPGTTEQYF	TGTGCCAGCAGTCCCCTCGGGCCAGGGACTACCGAGCAGTACTTC
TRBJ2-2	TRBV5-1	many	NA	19	CASSPPQRVGGRDTGELFF	TGCGCCAGCAGCCCCCCTCAGCGCGTCGGTGGCCGTGACACCGGGGAGCTGTTTTTT
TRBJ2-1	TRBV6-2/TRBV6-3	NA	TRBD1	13	CASRWDRNNEQFF	TGTGCCAGCAGATGGGACAGGAACAATGAGCAGTTCTTC
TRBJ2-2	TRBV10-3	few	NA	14	CAISEGPYTGELFF	TGTGCCATCAGTGAGGGGCCCTACACCGGGGAGCTGTTTTTT
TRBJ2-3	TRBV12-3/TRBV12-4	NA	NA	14	CASSSGSNTDTQYF	TGTGCCAGCAGTTCGGGGTCAAACACAGATACGCAGTATTTT
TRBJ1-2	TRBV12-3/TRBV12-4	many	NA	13	CASTLGQSRGYTF	TGTGCCAGCACCCTTGGGCAGTCCCGTGGCTACACCTTC
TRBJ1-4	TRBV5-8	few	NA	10	CASRREKLFF	TGTGCCAGTCGTAGGGAAAAACTGTTTTTT
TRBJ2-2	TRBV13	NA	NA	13	CASSLTGYGELFF	TGTGCCAGCAGCCTAACGGGTTACGGGGAGCTGTTTTTT
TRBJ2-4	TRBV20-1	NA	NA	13	CSASEGAKNIQYF	TGCAGTGCTAGCGAGGGGGCCAAAAACATTCAGTACTTC
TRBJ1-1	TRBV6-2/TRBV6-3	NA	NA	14	CASSSNLFRQEAFF	TGTGCCAGCAGTTCAAACCTATTTCGACAGGAAGCTTTCTTT
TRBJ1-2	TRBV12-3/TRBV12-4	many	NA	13	CASSLGRGYGYTF	TGTGCCAGCAGTTTAGGGCGGGGATATGGCTACACCTTC
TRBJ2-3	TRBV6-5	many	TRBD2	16	CASSSRWGGSTDTQYF	TGTGCCAGCAGTTCAAGATGGGGGGGATCCACAGATACGCAGTATTTT
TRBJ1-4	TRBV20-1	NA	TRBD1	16	CSARDILRGLGEKLFF	TGCAGTGCTAGAGACATCTTGAGGGGGCTAGGGGAAAAACTGTTTTTT
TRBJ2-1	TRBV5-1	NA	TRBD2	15	CASSSRTSGDNEQFF	TGCGCCAGCAGCTCCCGGACTAGCGGAGACAATGAGCAGTTCTTC
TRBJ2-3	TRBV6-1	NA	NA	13	CAMDRGLTDTQYF	TGTGCCATGGACCGGGGACTCACAGATACGCAGTATTTT
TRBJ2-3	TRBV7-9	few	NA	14	CASSLRLVTDTQYF	TGTGCCAGCAGCTTGAGACTAGTAACAGATACGCAGTATTTT
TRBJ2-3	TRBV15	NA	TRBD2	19	CATSRDKNRLAGPTDTQYF	TGTGCCACCAGCAGAGATAAAAATAGGCTAGCGGGACCCACAGATACGCAGTATTTT
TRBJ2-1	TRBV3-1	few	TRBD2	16	CASSQELSGGYNEQFF	TGTGCCAGCAGCCAAGAGCTCAGCGGGGGGTACAATGAGCAGTTCTTC
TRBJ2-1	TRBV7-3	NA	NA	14	CASSPYVSYNEQFF	TGTGCCAGCAGCCCCTACGTCTCCTACAATGAGCAGTTCTTC
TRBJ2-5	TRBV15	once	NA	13	CATSRAPKETQYF	TGTGCCACCAGCAGAGCTCCTAAAGAGACCCAGTACTTC
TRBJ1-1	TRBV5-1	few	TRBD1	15	CASSRDRGRTTEAFF	TGCGCCAGCAGCCGGGACAGGGGGCGAACCACTGAAGCTTTCTTT
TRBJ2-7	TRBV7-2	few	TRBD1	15	CASSYEGGSSYEQYF	TGTGCCAGCAGCTACGAAGGGGGCAGCTCCTACGAGCAGTACTTC
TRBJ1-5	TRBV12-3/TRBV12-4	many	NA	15	CASSPDGGVRQPQHF	TGTGCCAGCAGTCCCGATGGGGGCGTTCGGCAGCCCCAGCATTTT
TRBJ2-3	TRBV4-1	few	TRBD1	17	CASSEAPGRTGADTQYF	TGCGCCAGCAGCGAAGCTCCGGGACGGACAGGGGCAGATACGCAGTATTTT
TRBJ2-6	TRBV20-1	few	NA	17	CSARDLRHSSGANVLTF	TGCAGTGCTAGAGATCTCCGACACTCCTCTGGGGCCAACGTCCTGACTTTC
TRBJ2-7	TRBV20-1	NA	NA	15	CSASDLGGSSYEQYF	TGCAGTGCTAGCGACCTAGGCGGAAGCTCCTACGAGCAGTACTTC
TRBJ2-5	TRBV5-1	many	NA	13	CASSLESQETQYF	TGCGCCAGCAGCTTGGAGTCCCAAGAGACCCAGTACTTC
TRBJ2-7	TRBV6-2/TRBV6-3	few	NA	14	CASKVGGHTYEQYF	TGTGCCAGCAAAGTGGGGGGCCATACCTACGAGCAGTACTTC
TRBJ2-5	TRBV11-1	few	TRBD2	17	CASSYSYSSGGKETQYF	TGTGCCAGCAGCTACTCCTATTCTAGCGGGGGGAAAGAGACCCAGTACTTC
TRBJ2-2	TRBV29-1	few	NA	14	CSVSGATNTGELFF	TGCAGCGTGTCCGGAGCGACGAACACCGGGGAGCTGTTTTTT
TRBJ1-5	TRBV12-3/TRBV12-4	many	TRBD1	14	CASRRGQGNQPQHF	TGTGCCAGCAGACGGGGACAGGGCAATCAGCCCCAGCATTTT
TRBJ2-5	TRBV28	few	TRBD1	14	CASRRTGWQETQYF	TGTGCCAGCAGACGGACAGGGTGGCAAGAGACCCAGTACTTC
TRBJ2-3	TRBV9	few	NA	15	CASSVWDGSTDTQYF	TGTGCCAGCAGCGTATGGGACGGAAGCACAGATACGCAGTATTTT
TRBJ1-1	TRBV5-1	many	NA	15	CASSPAGTRDTEAFF	TGCGCCAGCAGCCCAGCGGGGACCCGAGATACTGAAGCTTTCTTT
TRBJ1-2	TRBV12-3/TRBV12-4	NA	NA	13	CASSPSGSYGYTF	TGTGCCAGCAGTCCTTCCGGGAGCTATGGCTACACCTTC
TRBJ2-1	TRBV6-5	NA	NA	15	CASSLAWGSYNEQFF	TGTGCCAGCAGTTTGGCATGGGGCTCCTACAATGAGCAGTTCTTC
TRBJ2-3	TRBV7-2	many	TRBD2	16	CASSARGSGGTDTQYF	TGTGCCAGCAGCGCCAGGGGATCGGGGGGGACAGATACGCAGTATTTT
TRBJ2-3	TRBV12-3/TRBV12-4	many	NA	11	CASSYRETQYF	TGTGCCAGCAGTTACAGGGAGACGCAGTATTTT
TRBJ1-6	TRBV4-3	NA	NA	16	CASSQDFARLHSPLHF	TGCGCCAGCAGCCAAGATTTTGCGCGGCTGCATTCACCCCTCCACTTT
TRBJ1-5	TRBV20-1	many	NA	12	CSAGTLDQPQHF	TGCAGTGCTGGGACTTTAGATCAGCCCCAGCATTTT
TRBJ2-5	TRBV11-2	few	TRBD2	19	CASSPLKGFRLAGQETQYF	TGTGCCAGCAGCCCACTAAAAGGATTCCGGCTAGCGGGACAAGAGACCCAGTACTTC
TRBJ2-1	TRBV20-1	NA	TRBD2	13	CSAGGRAFNEQFF	TGCAGTGCCGGCGGGAGGGCCTTCAATGAGCAGTTCTTC
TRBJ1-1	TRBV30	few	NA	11	CAWSLGTEAFF	TGTGCCTGGAGTTTGGGTACTGAAGCTTTCTTT
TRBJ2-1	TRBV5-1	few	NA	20	CASSLEGGTTSIGSYNEQFF	TGCGCCAGCAGCTTGGAGGGTGGGACAACAAGTATCGGGTCCTACAATGAGCAGTTCTTC
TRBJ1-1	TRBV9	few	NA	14	CASSVGVGFTEAFF	TGTGCCAGCAGCGTAGGGGTGGGTTTCACTGAAGCTTTCTTT
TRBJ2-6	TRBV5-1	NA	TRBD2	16	CASSSLAGAGANVLTF	TGCGCCAGCAGCTCCCTAGCGGGGGCGGGGGCCAACGTCCTGACTTTC
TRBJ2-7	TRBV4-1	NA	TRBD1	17	CASSYGQGSGYSYEQYF	TGCGCCAGCAGCTACGGACAGGGAAGCGGTTACTCCTACGAGCAGTACTTC
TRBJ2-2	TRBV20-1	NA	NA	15	CSAAKRAPNTGELYF	TGCAGTGCTGCGAAGAGGGCCCCTAACACCGGGGAGCTGTATTTT
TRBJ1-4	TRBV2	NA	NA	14	CASSEYGTNEKLFF	TGTGCCAGCAGTGAGTACGGCACTAATGAAAAACTGTTTTTT
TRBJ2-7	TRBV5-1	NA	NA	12	CASSHGQSEQYF	TGCGCCAGCAGCCATGGACAGAGCGAGCAGTACTTC
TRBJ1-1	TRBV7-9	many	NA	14	CASSLQQMNTEAFF	TGTGCCAGCAGCTTACAACAGATGAACACTGAAGCTTTCTTT